This T cell receptor (beta chain) is from a study of control samples from healthy donors and cancer patients. The germline CDR1 and CDR2 sequences are SGDLS and YYNGEE. The length of the CDR3 is 17 residues. Trimming cost V 0 bases and J 0 bases; bases outside gene matches: 5. Clones were sequenced by immunoSEQ multiplex PCR, and TCRdb holds only the in-frame ones, with some missing. Counted here are about 170,000 clones, approximately 86% occurring once; the ten biggest clones make up 4% to 6%. This sequence originates from a woman younger than 45 in good health. The sequencing input was blood. The rearrangement joins TRBV9 to TRBJ1-1, with TRBD1 matching 10 bases. The CDR3 protein is CASSVVLGTGVNTEAFF. The CDR3 DNA follows: TGTGCCAGCAGCGTAGTTTTGGGGACAGGGGTGAACACTGAAGCTTTCTTT.